The rows below give T cell receptor beta chains drawn from one sample of a study of blood T cell repertoires in COVID-19. TCRdb keeps only in-frame clones here, not all; method: immunoSEQ multiplex PCR. The data hold around 190,000 clones, with roughly 83% observed a single time. Sample: PBMCs or T cells enriched from blood (not recorded which). The source of these receptors is a woman between 25 and 40 years old who had recovered from COVID-19. Each CDR3 is given with its conserved first and last residue. D genes are given only for firm matches. Not every row has a clone size; where given, it reads once, few, many or a size class.

V gene	clone size	J gene	D gene	CDR3 protein	CDR3 DNA
TRBV19	few	TRBJ2-3	.	CASSSGAGKHTQYF	TGTGCCAGTAGTAGCGGGGCCGGTAAACATACGCAGTATTTT
TRBV10-3	.	TRBJ1-5	TRBD1	CATSPGAGGLPGNQPQHF	TGTGCCACCTCACCAGGGGCAGGGGGTCTTCCGGGCAATCAGCCCCAGCATTTT
TRBV12-3/TRBV12-4	.	TRBJ1-4	.	CASSGQINEKLFF	TGTGCCAGCAGTGGACAGATTAATGAAAAACTGTTTTTT
TRBV5-5	.	TRBJ1-1	.	CASSLETYTEAFF	TGTGCCAGCAGCTTGGAGACTTACACTGAAGCTTTCTTT
TRBV18	.	TRBJ2-1	.	CASSPRVRDGYNEQFF	TGTGCCAGCTCACCACGAGTCCGAGACGGGTACAATGAGCAGTTCTTC
TRBV28	.	TRBJ1-1	TRBD1	CASRVRRTGVTEAFF	TGTGCCAGCAGGGTACGGCGGACAGGGGTCACTGAAGCTTTCTTT
TRBV5-6	.	TRBJ1-1	TRBD1	CASSFGDRGGTEAFF	TGTGCCAGCAGCTTTGGTGACAGGGGAGGCACTGAAGCTTTCTTT
TRBV7-2	few	TRBJ1-2	TRBD1	CASSLARTGTNNYGYTF	TGTGCCAGCAGCTTAGCCCGGACAGGGACGAATAACTATGGCTACACCTTC
TRBV7-8	.	TRBJ2-1	TRBD2	CASSFGTSGSRYNEQFF	TGTGCCAGCAGCTTTGGGACTAGCGGGAGTAGATACAATGAGCAGTTCTTC
TRBV25-1	.	TRBJ2-7	.	CASSEFSQGNYEQYF	TGTGCCAGCAGTGAATTCTCGCAGGGGAACTACGAGCAGTACTTC
TRBV7-8	many	TRBJ1-4	.	CASSLREGEKLFF	TGTGCCAGCAGCTTAAGGGAGGGGGAAAAACTGTTTTTT
TRBV7-8	.	TRBJ2-3	.	CASSLDGGPLDTQYF	TGTGCCAGCAGCTTAGACGGGGGGCCCTTAGATACGCAGTATTTT
TRBV5-1	.	TRBJ2-1	.	CASRSGQSYNEQFF	TGCGCCAGCAGGTCTGGACAGTCCTACAATGAGCAGTTCTTC
TRBV5-4	.	TRBJ2-3	.	CASTLRQGTDTQYF	TGTGCCAGCACCCTTCGACAGGGCACAGATACGCAGTATTTT
TRBV14	few	TRBJ1-3	TRBD1	CASSRGGTGGNTIYF	TGTGCCAGCAGCCGCGGGGGGACAGGGGGAAACACCATATATTTT
TRBV19	.	TRBJ2-1	TRBD2	CATQGRGAYNEQFF	TGTGCCACCCAAGGGCGGGGGGCCTACAATGAGCAGTTCTTC
TRBV2	.	TRBJ1-1	.	CASSGRDFGGEGEAFF	TGTGCCAGCAGTGGAAGGGACTTTGGGGGGGAAGGTGAAGCTTTCTTT
TRBV2	.	TRBJ1-2	.	CASNSARGYTF	TGTGCCAGCAACTCCGCACGTGGCTACACCTTC